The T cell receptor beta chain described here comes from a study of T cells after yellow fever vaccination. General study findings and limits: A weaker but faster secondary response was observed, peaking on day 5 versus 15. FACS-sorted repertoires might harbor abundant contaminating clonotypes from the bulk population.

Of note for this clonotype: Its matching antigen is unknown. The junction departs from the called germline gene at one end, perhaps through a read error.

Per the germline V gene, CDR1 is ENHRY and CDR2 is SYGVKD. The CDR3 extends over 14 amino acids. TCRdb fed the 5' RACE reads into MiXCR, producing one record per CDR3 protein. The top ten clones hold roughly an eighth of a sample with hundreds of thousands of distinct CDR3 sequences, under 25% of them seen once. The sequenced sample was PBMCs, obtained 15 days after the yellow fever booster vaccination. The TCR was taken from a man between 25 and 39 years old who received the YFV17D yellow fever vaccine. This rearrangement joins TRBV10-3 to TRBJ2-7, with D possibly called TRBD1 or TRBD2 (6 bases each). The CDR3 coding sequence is TGTGCCATGGGACAAACGGAGGGGTCCTCCGAGCAGTACTTC. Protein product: CAMGQTEGSSEQYF.